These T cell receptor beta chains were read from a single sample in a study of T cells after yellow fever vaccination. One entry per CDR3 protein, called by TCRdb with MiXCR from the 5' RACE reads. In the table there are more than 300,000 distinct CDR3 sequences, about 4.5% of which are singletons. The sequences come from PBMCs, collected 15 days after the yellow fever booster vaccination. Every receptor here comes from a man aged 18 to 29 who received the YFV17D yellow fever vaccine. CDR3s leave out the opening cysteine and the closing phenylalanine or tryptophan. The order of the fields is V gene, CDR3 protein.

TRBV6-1,ASSDPGQGRDQPQH
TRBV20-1,SARISQGNTEAF
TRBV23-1,ASSQPVDGQETQY
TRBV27,ASGLSGRRDSPLH
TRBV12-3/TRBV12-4,ASGRDWPVRGKDYGYT
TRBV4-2,ASSQEGRDSYEQY
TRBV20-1,SASTNPGYT
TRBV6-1,ASRAPTGGLGQPQH
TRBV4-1,ASSHAPGLAGPTDTQY
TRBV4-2,ASSQEKASGGSLPETQY
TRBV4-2,ASSQEGQSSYNEQF
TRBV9,ASSVGGPQPQH
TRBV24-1,ATSDLRVDGYT
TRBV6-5,ASGFPGEQF
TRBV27,ASSLSILSPDTQY
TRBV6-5,ASSSTRWSGGMREQY
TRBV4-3,ASSHKIVSNEQF
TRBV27,ASRYSRQNYNSPLH
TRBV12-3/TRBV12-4,ASSLGNEQY
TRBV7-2,ASSLDLAAGQNGYT
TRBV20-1,SVGHRDRGRGYT
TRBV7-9,ASSPRGMPTYNEQF
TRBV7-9,ASSSSGGEGNQPQH